One sample yielded the 21 T cell receptor beta chains listed below, sequenced in a study of shared clonotypes between healthy human individuals. CD45RO-negative, CCR7-positively selected cells formed the naive CD8 fraction, excluding terminally differentiated effector memory CD45RA+ cells. Assay: immunoSEQ multiplex PCR; the TCRdb copy retains only in-frame clones and omits some. The sample contains 2 million to 2.5 million clones, about 95% of which appear only once. The sequenced sample was naive CD8+ T cells sorted from blood. Receptors originate from a man younger than 35 in good health.

The chain has TRBV30 and TRBJ1-4; D uncertain. The CDR3 is made up of 14 amino acids. V gave up 2 bases and J gave up 0 bases, with 7 bases separating them. Germline values: CDR1 GTSNPN, CDR2 SVGIG (reference sequence). The CDR3 DNA reads as TGTGCCTGGAGTCTTGACGCAACTAATGAAAAACTGTTTTTT. It translates to CAWSLDATNEKLFF.

The chain recombines TRBV7-9 with TRBJ2-3; 9 nucleotides align to TRBD2. With V trimmed by 4 bases and J by 0 bases, 5 bases remained unmatched. The CDR3 is 16 amino acids. CDR1 and CDR2 from the germline V gene are SEHNR and FQNEAQ (reference sequence). Written as DNA, the CDR3 is TGTGCCAGCAGCTCATTTACTAGCGGGAGCACAGATACGCAGTATTTT. Translating gives CASSSFTSGSTDTQYF.

This rearrangement joins TRBV2 to TRBJ2-3, with 8 bases aligning to TRBD1. The CDR3 has 16 residues. Trimming cost V 8 bases and J 3 bases; bases outside gene matches: 13. In germline, CDR1 is SNHLY, CDR2 FYNNEI. The CDR3 nucleotides are TGTGCCAGCCCTCCTCCGACAGGGGTCGCGACAGATACGCAGTATTTT. Its protein product is CASPPPTGVATDTQYF. Filled out from reference TRBV2 and TRBJ2-3, the complete variable domain reads EPEVTQTPSHQVTQMGQEVILRCVPISNHLYFYWYRQILGQKVEFLVSFYNNEISEKSEIFDDQFSVERPDGSNFTLKIRSTKLEDSAMYFCASPPPTGVATDTQYFGPGTRLTVL.

The V and J genes are TRBV6-6 and TRBJ2-2, with TRBD1 identical over 10 bases. V shed 5 bases and J 4 bases; nucleotides not matched to a gene: 4. Germline CDR1 is MNHNY and CDR2 is SVGAGI (reference sequence). This CDR3 is built from 15 residues. The CDR3: CASSPGQGITGELFF. The CDR3 nucleotides are TGTGCCAGCAGTCCGGGACAGGGGATCACCGGGGAGCTGTTTTTT.

The CDR3 region is CAISESSGGVYNEQFF. The CDR3 region has the DNA TGTGCCATCAGTGAGTCCAGCGGGGGGGTCTACAATGAGCAGTTCTTC. The chain combines TRBV10-3 with TRBJ2-1; 10 nucleotides align to TRBD2. J gave up 3 bases and V 0 bases, and 2 bases lay outside the gene matches. The CDR3 covers 16 residues. Germline CDR1 and CDR2: ENHRY and SYGVKD.

V usage is TRBV30 and J usage is TRBJ1-1; D is uncertain. V was trimmed by 5 bases and J by 1 base, leaving 11 bases between them. Germline values: CDR1 GTSNPN, CDR2 SVGIG (reference sequence). The CDR3 sequence is 13 residues long. CDR3 residues: CAWDILRNTEAFF. The CDR3 bases are TGTGCCTGGGATATACTAAGGAACACTGAAGCTTTCTTT.

Of note for this clone: The same CDR3 also results from other DNA sequences found in this sample. V usage is TRBV9 and J usage is TRBJ2-3; the D call may be TRBD1 or TRBD2 (6 bases each). The CDR3 loop spans 13 amino acids. V shed 3 bases and J shed 3 bases, with 8 bases lying between them. Germline CDR1 is SGDLS and CDR2 is YYNGEE. The CDR3 sequence: CASSGGATDTQYF. Here the CDR3 DNA reads TGTGCCAGCAGCGGGGGGGCTACAGATACGCAGTATTTT.

The V gene is TRBV5-4, the J gene TRBJ2-7; D uncertain. Germline-derived CDR1 and CDR2 are SGHNT and YYREEE (reference sequence). This CDR3 contains 17 residues. Trimming took 0 bases from V and 3 from J, leaving 19 bases between them. The CDR3 loop is CASSLGPEAGLLYEQYF. DNA of the CDR3: TGTGCCAGCAGCTTGGGCCCGGAAGCAGGCCTACTCTACGAGCAGTACTTC.

Only one count was recorded for this clone. The chain combines TRBV28 with TRBJ1-5; D not certain. The V end was cut by 7 bases, the J end by 2 bases, with 9 bases between. The germline V gene encodes CDR1 MDHEN and CDR2 SYDVKM. This CDR3 contains 13 residues. CDR3 DNA: TGTGCCAGCATTCCTGTAGGCAATCAGCCCCAGCATTTT. This gives the protein CASIPVGNQPQHF. Full variable domain (rest looked up from reference TRBV28 and TRBJ1-5): DVKVTQSSRYLVKRTGEKVFLECVQDMDHENMFWYRQDPGLGLRLIYFSYDVKMKEKGDIPEGYSVSREKKERFSLILESASTNQTSMYLCASIPVGNQPQHFGDGTRLSIL.

The chain uses TRBV19 and TRBJ2-7; 12 positions agree with TRBD2. Germline CDR1 is LNHDA and CDR2 is SQIVND (reference sequence). CDR3 length: 17 residues. V gave up 2 bases and J gave up 2 bases; unmatched junction bases: 7. The CDR3 DNA reads TGTGCCAGTAGTATAAAACTAGCGGGAGGTCCTCCCTACGAGCAGTACTTC. Its translation is CASSIKLAGGPPYEQYF.

The chain combines TRBV5-6 with TRBJ1-6, with D possibly TRBD1 on 5 matching bases. CDR1 is SGHDT, CDR2 YYEEEE, per germline. The CDR3 consists of 15 residues. Trimming took off 5 bases at V and 12 bases at J, with 21 bases between the two ends. The CDR3 here is CASRLESRGRGPLHF. CDR3 nucleotides: TGTGCCAGCAGATTAGAGTCCCGGGGCCGGGGACCCCTCCACTTT.

The V call is TRBV9, the J call TRBJ1-2, with D possibly TRBD1 on 5 matching bases. The CDR3 sequence is 16 residues long. Per germline, CDR1 SGDLS and CDR2 YYNGEE. Trimming shortened V by 3 bases and J by 0 bases, and 15 bases separated the two germline ends. The CDR3 is CASSGVVGGANYGYTF. CDR3 DNA: TGTGCCAGCAGCGGCGTAGTGGGGGGAGCTAACTATGGCTACACCTTC.

The V call is TRBV9, the J call TRBJ1-2; 10 bases are shared with TRBD1. CDR1 and CDR2 (germline): SGDLS, YYNGEE. After removal of 4 bases from V and 3 bases from J, the junction contained 3 bases not matched to a gene. CDR3 length equals 14 residues. For the CDR3, the DNA is TGTGCCAGCAGCTTGACAGGGGGCGACTATGGCTACACCTTC. This translates into CASSLTGGDYGYTF.

This rearrangement joins TRBV4-1 to TRBJ1-1; D gene uncertain. CDR1 MGHRA and CDR2 YSYEKL come from the germline V gene. The CDR3 extends over 14 amino acids. Deletions cut 0 bases from V and 7 bases from J, with 12 bases between. The CDR3 reads CASSQEGSGFEAFF. In nucleotides, the CDR3 is TGCGCCAGCAGCCAAGAAGGTTCGGGGTTTGAAGCTTTCTTT.

The table lists this clone with a count of one. This chain connects TRBV5-1 to TRBJ2-5, with 10 positions matching TRBD2. CDR3 length: 15 amino acids. The trim removed 0 bases at V and 4 bases at J, leaving 3 bases unmatched. Germline values: CDR1 SGHRS, CDR2 YFSETQ. The CDR3 here is CASSLARTSGETQYF. CDR3 coding DNA: TGCGCCAGCAGCTTGGCGAGGACTAGCGGAGAGACCCAGTACTTC.

The rearrangement uses TRBV9 and TRBJ2-1, with 7 bases that match TRBD2. The CDR3 contains 15 residues. V shed 1 base and J 4 bases; nucleotides not matched to a gene: 5. The germline gives CDR1 SGDLS, CDR2 YYNGEE. The CDR3 DNA is TGTGCCAGCAGCGTAAAGTCTAGCGGTTACAATGAGCAGTTCTTC. Protein sequence: CASSVKSSGYNEQFF.

This clone was seen once. The chain is built from TRBV30 and TRBJ1-5, with D perhaps TRBD1 (5 bases). The CDR3 extends over 18 amino acids. Germline V gene lookup returns CDR1 GTSNPN and CDR2 SVGIG (reference sequence). V was cut by 0 bases and J by 5 bases, with 23 bases left in between. CDR3 protein: CAWSVGEMDSFWDQPQHF. In nucleotides, the CDR3 is TGTGCCTGGAGTGTGGGGGAGATGGACTCTTTTTGGGATCAGCCCCAGCATTTT.

This chain joins TRBV27 and TRBJ1-5, with D perhaps TRBD1 (5 bases). V gave up 6 bases and J gave up 3 bases, with 12 bases separating them. Germline lookup yields CDR1 MNHEY and CDR2 SMNVEV (reference sequence). This CDR3 is 14 amino acids long. Written as DNA, the CDR3 is TGTGCCAGCAGGACCCAAGGGGCCAATCAGCCCCAGCATTTT. Amino acids: CASRTQGANQPQHF.

The chain joins TRBV7-8 to TRBJ1-6; TRBD1 agrees at 7 bases. There are 15 residues in the CDR3. Germline CDR1 is SGHVS and CDR2 is FQNEAQ. V was clipped by 1 base and J by 5 bases; unmatched bases: 2. The CDR3 sequence is CASSLVGTDNSPLHF. DNA of the CDR3: TGTGCCAGCAGCTTAGTCGGGACAGATAATTCACCCCTCCACTTT.

The rearrangement links TRBV9 to TRBJ2-6, with TRBD2 matching 9 bases. CDR3 length: 14 residues. Trimming at V came to 5 bases and at J to 4 bases, leaving 1 base not matched to a gene. Germline V gives CDR1 SGDLS, CDR2 YYNGEE. The CDR3, as DNA: TGTGCCAGCAGTGGGACTAGCGGGGCCAACGTCCTGACTTTC. This gives the protein CASSGTSGANVLTF.

The chain combines TRBV5-1 with TRBJ1-4; D is unresolved. The germline V gene encodes CDR1 SGHRS and CDR2 YFSETQ. This CDR3 spans 14 amino acids. The V end lost 3 bases, the J end lost 2 bases, and 8 bases lay between the germline ends. The CDR3 reads CASSSTPTNEKLFF. The CDR3 DNA follows: TGCGCCAGCAGCTCGACACCTACTAATGAAAAACTGTTTTTT.